This TCR beta chain was observed in a study of T cell responses to AZD1222 COVID-19 vaccine. Profiling relied on immunoSEQ multiplex PCR, and the TCRdb table lists in-frame clones only, not all of them. The table lists approximately 140,000 clones, about nine tenths of them singletons. Samples with a second dose at about 4 or about 12 weeks were pooled together. Regarding this clone: Antigen specificity is unknown.

The CDR3 length is 16 residues. CDR1 KGHDR and CDR2 SFDVKD come from the germline V gene. Trimming removed 9 bases from V and 3 bases from J, with 22 bases in between. Study-level points and caveats: Unmutated variant regions are reportedly targeted by nearly half of spike-specific TCRs. Among the donors, most were white British and more were female, and clonal diversity was possibly underestimated. Among those given AZD1222, only six were seropositive at baseline.

Sequencing was performed on peripheral blood, taken 28 days after the second AZD1222 dose. This TCR came from an adult who received the AZD1222 COVID-19 vaccine. The chain has TRBV24-1 and TRBJ1-1, with a tentative D call TRBD1 (5 bases). This CDR3 is CATPPHVGPGYTEAFF. CDR3 DNA sequence: TGTGCCACCCCTCCCCATGTGGGCCCAGGGTACACTGAAGCTTTCTTT.